The sequence of this T cell receptor (beta chain) was determined in a study of neoadjuvant anti-PD-1 for oral cavity cancer. The study's findings and limits: After neoadjuvant nivolumab, PBMC T cell clonality was significantly higher in non-responders than responders. With three patients per group, TCR findings need larger cohorts.

A few counts support this clone. Its antigen is unknown. TCRdb keeps only in-frame clones here, not all; method: immunoSEQ multiplex PCR. The sample shows roughly 14,000 clones, about 70% of them seen only once. The CDR3 spans 16 residues. Trimming cost V 6 bases and J 5 bases; bases outside gene matches: 10. CDR1 and CDR2 from the germline V gene are SGHTA and FQGNSA. The chain uses TRBV7-2 and TRBJ2-3, with 11 bases aligning to TRBD2. This receptor was taken from a person aged 35 to 85 with oral cavity squamous cell carcinoma. The sample here was PBMCs, taken before nivolumab (anti-PD-1) treatment. Here the CDR3 reads CASSYSGGAGLDTQYF. The CDR3 nucleotides are TGTGCCAGCAGTTATAGCGGGGGGGCGGGTCTAGATACGCAGTATTTT.